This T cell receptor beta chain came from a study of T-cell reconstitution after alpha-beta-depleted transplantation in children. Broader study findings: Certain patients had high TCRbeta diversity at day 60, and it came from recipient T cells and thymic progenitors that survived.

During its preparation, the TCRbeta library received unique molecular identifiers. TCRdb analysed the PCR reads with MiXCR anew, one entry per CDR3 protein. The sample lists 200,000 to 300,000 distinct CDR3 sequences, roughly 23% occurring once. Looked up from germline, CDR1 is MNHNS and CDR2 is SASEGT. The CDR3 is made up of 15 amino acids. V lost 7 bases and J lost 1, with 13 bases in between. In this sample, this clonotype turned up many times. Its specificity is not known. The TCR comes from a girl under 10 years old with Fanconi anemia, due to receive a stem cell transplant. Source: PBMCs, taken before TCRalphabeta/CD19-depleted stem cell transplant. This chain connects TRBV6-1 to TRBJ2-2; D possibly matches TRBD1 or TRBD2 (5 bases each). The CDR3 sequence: CASMIWGKNTGELFF. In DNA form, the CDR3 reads TGTGCCAGCATGATTTGGGGGAAGAACACCGGGGAGCTGTTTTTT.